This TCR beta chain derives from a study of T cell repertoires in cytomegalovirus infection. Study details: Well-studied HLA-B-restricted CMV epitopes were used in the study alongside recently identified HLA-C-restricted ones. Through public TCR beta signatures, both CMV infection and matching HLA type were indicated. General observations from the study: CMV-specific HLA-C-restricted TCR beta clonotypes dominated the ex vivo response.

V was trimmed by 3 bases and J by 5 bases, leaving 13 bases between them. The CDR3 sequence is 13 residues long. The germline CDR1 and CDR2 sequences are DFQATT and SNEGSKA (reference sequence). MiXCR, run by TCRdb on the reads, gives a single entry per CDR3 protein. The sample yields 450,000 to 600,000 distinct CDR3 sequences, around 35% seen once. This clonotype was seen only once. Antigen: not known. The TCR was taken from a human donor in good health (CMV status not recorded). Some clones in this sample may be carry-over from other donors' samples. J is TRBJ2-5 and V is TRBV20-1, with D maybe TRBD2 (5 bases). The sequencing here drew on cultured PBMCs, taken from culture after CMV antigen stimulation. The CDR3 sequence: CSASPTRSETQYF. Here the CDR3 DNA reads TGCAGTGCTAGCCCAACTAGGTCGGAGACCCAGTACTTC.